Each of the 4 T cell receptor beta chains below was sequenced from the same sample in a study of identical twins. TCRdb ran MiXCR on the 5' RACE reads and lists one entry per CDR3 protein. The repertoire holds under 300,000 distinct CDR3 sequences, with about an eighth as singletons. These data were likewise used in another study, on yellow fever vaccine responses in identical twins.

Sequenced sample: memory (CD45RO+) T cells sorted from blood. The receptors stem from a woman younger than 30 in good health.

This clonotype was picked up a small number of times. V and J are TRBV7-6 and TRBJ2-7; TRBD1 aligns across 10 bases. The CDR3 is made up of 15 amino acids. Per the germline V gene, CDR1 is SGHVS and CDR2 is FNYEAQ. The V gene end was trimmed by 0 bases and the J gene end by 5 bases; junction bases not matched to a gene: 4. CDR3 DNA: TGTGCCAGCAGCTTAGCGGACAGGGGGTCGAACGAGCAGTACTTC. The encoded protein is CASSLADRGSNEQYF.

This clonotype has a count of ten or more. V is TRBV4-3 and J is TRBJ2-7, with D possibly being TRBD2 (5 bases). V was trimmed by 1 base and J by 7 bases, leaving 20 bases between them. The CDR3 runs 16 residues. Germline V gene sequence: CDR1 LGHNA, CDR2 YSLEER. The CDR3 DNA reads as TGCGCCAGCAGCCAAGTAGCGCCCGGGTCATATGTGGAGCAGTACTTC. Translating gives CASSQVAPGSYVEQYF.

This clonotype came up a few times. The rearrangement uses TRBV11-3 and TRBJ2-5; 7 bases line up with TRBD1. Germline V gene data show CDR1 as SGHNT and CDR2 as YENEEA. J gave up 5 bases and V 8 bases, and 2 bases lay outside the gene matches. The CDR3 runs 11 residues. The CDR3, as DNA: TGTGCCAGCCAGGGGGATGAGACCCAGTACTTC. It codes for CASQGDETQYF. The full variable domain, completed using reference TRBV11-3 and TRBJ2-5, is EAGVVQSPRYKIIEKKQPVAFWCNPISGHNTLYWYLQNLGQGPELLIRYENEEAVDDSQLPKDRFSAERLKGVDSTLKIQPAELGDSAVYLCASQGDETQYFGPGTRLLVL.

This clonotype was seen more than once but under ten times. The V gene is TRBV4-3, the J gene TRBJ2-7, with 7 positions matching TRBD2. The germline V gene encodes CDR1 LGHNA and CDR2 YSLEER. V was clipped by 1 base and J by 3 bases; unmatched bases: 9. The CDR3 runs to 16 residues. CDR3 loop: CASSQGPPGEGYEQYF. CDR3 sequence (DNA): TGCGCCAGCAGCCAAGGTCCTCCGGGGGAGGGCTACGAGCAGTACTTC.